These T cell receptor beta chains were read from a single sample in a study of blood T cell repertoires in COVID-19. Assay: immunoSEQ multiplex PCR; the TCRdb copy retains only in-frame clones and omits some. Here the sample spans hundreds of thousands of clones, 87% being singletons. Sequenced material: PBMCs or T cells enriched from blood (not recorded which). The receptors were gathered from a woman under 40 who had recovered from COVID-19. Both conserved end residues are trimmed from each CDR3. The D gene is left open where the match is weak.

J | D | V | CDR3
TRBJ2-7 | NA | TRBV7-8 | ASSFLNIDEQY
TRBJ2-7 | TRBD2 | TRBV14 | ASSPVRTSAYEQY
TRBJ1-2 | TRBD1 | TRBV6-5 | ASSYSWTGLNYGYT
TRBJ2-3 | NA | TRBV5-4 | ASSLAGLSTDTQY
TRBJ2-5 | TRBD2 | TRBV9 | ASSTGLAEGETQY
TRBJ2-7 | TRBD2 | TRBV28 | ASRDGGSIYEQY
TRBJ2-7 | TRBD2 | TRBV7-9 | ASSPPWTSGGYSSYEQY
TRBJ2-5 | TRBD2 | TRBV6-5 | ASILAGEETQY
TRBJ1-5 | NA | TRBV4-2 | ASSQDPQGGNQPQH
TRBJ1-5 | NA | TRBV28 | ASSSGLGGANQPQH
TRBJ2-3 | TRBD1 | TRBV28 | ASSFPQGTGRDTQY
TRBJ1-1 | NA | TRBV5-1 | ASSRTGTTEAF
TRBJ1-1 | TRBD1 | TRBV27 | ASIVTGGTEAF
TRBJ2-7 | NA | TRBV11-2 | ASSPYYEQY
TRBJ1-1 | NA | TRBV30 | AWKGIGLTQAF
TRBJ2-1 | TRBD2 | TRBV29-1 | SVSGLAGVPYNEQF
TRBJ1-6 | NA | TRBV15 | ATSRDRGAASEPLH
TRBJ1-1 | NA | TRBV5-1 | ASSLDLGAVGEAF
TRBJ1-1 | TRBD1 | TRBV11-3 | ASSCLDRLRTF
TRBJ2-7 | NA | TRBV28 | ASSYLGASYEQY
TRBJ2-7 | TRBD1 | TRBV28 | ASSLEGTGQEQY
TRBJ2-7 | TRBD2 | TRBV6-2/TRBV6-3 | ASSPTGLTSAEQY
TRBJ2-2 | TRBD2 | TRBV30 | AWRTKLAGTGELF
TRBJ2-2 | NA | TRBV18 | ASSPPGLNTGELF
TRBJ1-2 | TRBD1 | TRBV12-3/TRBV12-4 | ASSQQGNYGYT
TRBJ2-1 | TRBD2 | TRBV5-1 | ASSPSGGANEQF
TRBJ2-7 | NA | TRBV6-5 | ASSQQSYEQY
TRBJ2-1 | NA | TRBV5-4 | ASSLDIYNEQF
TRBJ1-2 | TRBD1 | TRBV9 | ASSVGTGVYGYT
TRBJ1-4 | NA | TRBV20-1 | SASEQGFDEKLF
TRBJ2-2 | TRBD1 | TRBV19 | ASSPFWGGQAANTGELF
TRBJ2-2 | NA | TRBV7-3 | ASSLDSTGELF
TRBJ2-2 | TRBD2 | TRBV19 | ASTRLAGMNTGELF
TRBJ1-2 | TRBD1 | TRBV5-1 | ASGTGAVNYGYT
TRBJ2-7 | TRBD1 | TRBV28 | ASSTSGTGGEQY
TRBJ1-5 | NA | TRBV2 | ASSEQGQQPQH
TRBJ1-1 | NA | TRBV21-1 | ASSPLNTEAF
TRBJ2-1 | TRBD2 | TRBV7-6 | ASSLDRGGGYNEQF
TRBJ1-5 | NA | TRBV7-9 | ASSQTGTGQPQH
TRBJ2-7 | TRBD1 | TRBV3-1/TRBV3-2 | ASSQPQGALGNEQY
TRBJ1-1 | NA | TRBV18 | ASSPTNNRGTEAF
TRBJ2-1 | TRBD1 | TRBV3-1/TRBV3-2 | ASSQDPGTGRNEQF
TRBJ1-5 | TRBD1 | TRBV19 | ASSMTGLQPQH
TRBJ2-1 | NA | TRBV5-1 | ASSEPSVDEQF
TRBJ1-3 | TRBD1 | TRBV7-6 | ASSIGTDSGNTIY
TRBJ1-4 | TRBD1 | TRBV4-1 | ASSQSGTGWEKLF
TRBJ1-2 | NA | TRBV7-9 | ASSLAKWGHPGYT
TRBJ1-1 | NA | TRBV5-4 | ASSRVPGQNTEAF
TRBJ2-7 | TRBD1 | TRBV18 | ASSPPRGLIPTYEQY
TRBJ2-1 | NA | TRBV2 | ASSLQQYNEQF